The clone carrying this T cell receptor beta chain was observed a single time. Using immunoSEQ multiplex PCR, the repertoire was profiled, and TCRdb retains in-frame clones only, with some absent. Here the sample spans roughly 110,000 clones, more than 80% being singletons. The entry originates in a study of T cell responses to AZD1222 COVID-19 vaccine. The CDR3 loop spans 20 amino acids. J gave up 0 bases and V 0 bases, and 12 bases lay outside the gene matches. Germline loops: CDR1 LGHNA, CDR2 YSLEER. The sequence was collected from an adult in good health. This rearrangement joins TRBV4-3 to TRBJ2-4; 9 nucleotides line up with TRBD2. The sequenced sample was peripheral blood, obtained on day 0 of AZD1222 vaccination. In DNA form, the CDR3 reads TGCGCCAGCAGCCAAGATTTCGCTAGCGGGATTGCCGTAGCCAAAAACATTCAGTACTTC. It encodes CASSQDFASGIAVAKNIQYF.